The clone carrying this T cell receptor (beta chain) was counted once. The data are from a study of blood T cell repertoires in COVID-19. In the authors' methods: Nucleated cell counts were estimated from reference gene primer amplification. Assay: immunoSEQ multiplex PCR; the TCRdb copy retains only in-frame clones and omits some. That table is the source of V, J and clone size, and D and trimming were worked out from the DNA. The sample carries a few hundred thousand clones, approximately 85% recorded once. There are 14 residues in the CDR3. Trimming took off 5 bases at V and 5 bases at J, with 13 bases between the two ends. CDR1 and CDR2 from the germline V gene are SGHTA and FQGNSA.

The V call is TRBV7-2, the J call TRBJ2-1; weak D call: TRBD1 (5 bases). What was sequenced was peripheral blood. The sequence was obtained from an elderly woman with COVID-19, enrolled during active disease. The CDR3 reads CASSPLQGHNEQFF. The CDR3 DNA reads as TGTGCCAGCAGCCCCCTGCAGGGCCACAATGAGCAGTTCTTC.